These T cell receptor beta chains were read from a single sample in a study of blood T cells in healthy people across ages. TCRdb fed the 5' RACE reads into MiXCR, producing one record per CDR3 protein. The sample has around 650,000 distinct CDR3 sequences; approximately 31% are singletons. Sequencing used blood. The receptors were gathered from a woman of 80 years or more in good health. The CDR3 runs from the conserved cysteine through the conserved F or W. Fields, in order: CDR3 length, clone size, J gene, V gene, D gene, CDR3 DNA, CDR3 protein. The D gene is left open where the match is weak. Rows may omit the clone size; those that give it use once, few, many or a size class.

15 . TRBJ2-1 TRBV9 TRBD2 TGTGCCAGCAGCCAACTTAGCGGGCCGCTAAATGAGCAGTTCTTC CASSQLSGPLNEQFF
15 many TRBJ1-2 TRBV7-9 . TGTGCCAGCAGCTTAGGAGGGGCAGGTTACTATGGCTACACCTTC CASSLGGAGYYGYTF
15 . TRBJ2-7 TRBV19 . TGTGCCAGTAGTATCCGACAGAGGCCAACTAATGAGCAGTACTTC CASSIRQRPTNEQYF
15 few TRBJ2-3 TRBV30 TRBD2 TGTGCCTGGAATGTAACGGGGGGGCCAACAGATACGCAGTATTTT CAWNVTGGPTDTQYF
13 . TRBJ2-3 TRBV20-1 TRBD2 TGCAGTGCTAGTCCTCGGGAGGCAGATACGCAGTATTTT CSASPREADTQYF
16 many TRBJ2-7 TRBV6-5 . TGTGCCAGCAGTTCTCCCCAGAGGGGGAGTCGGTACGAGCAGTACTTC CASSSPQRGSRYEQYF
13 . TRBJ2-3 TRBV6-2/TRBV6-3 . TGTGCCGGCAGATCCCACGGTGGAGATACGCAGTATTTT CAGRSHGGDTQYF
16 . TRBJ2-1 TRBV9 TRBD2 TGTGCCAGCAGCGTCGACGGGACTAGCGGGAGTCATGAGCAGTTCTTC CASSVDGTSGSHEQFF
14 few TRBJ1-2 TRBV20-1 . TGCAGTGCTAGCCCCTCCGACTCACGCTATGGCTACACCTTC CSASPSDSRYGYTF
11 . TRBJ1-2 TRBV6-5 . TGTACCAGCACGGGGGGTCAGGGCTACACCTTC CTSTGGQGYTF
15 few TRBJ1-5 TRBV6-1 . TGTGCCAGCAGACAATTGGGAGGGAGCAATCAGCCCCAGCATTTT CASRQLGGSNQPQHF
15 . TRBJ1-1 TRBV7-9 . TGTGCCAGCAGCTTAGGTGAGACAGGGAACACTGAAGCTTTCTTT CASSLGETGNTEAFF
16 . TRBJ2-5 TRBV6-5 . TGTGCCAGCAGTTACTCCTCTAGAGGGGTAACGGAGACCCAGTACTTC CASSYSSRGVTETQYF
14 many TRBJ2-1 TRBV5-1 . TGCGCCAGCAGCTTGGTTGCGGGGCTCAATGAGCAGTTCTTC CASSLVAGLNEQFF
13 many TRBJ2-3 TRBV6-1 TRBD2 TGTGCCGTCACTAGCGGGGGGGCAGATACGCAGTATTTT CAVTSGGADTQYF
15 . TRBJ1-1 TRBV9 . TGTGCCAGCAGCGTTCGACAGACGATGAACACTGAAGCTTTCTTT CASSVRQTMNTEAFF
16 . TRBJ2-2 TRBV29-1 TRBD1 TGCAGCGTTGAAACAGGGGGAGGTTTGTACACCGGGGAGCTGTTTTTT CSVETGGGLYTGELFF
15 many TRBJ2-3 TRBV15 . TGTGCCACCAGCGCCTTTACTACTAGCACAGATACGCAGTATTTT CATSAFTTSTDTQYF
16 . TRBJ2-1 TRBV27 TRBD1 TGTGCCAGTAGTCAGACAGGGGGAGGCTCCTACAATGGGCAGTTCTTC CASSQTGGGSYNGQFF
16 many TRBJ1-2 TRBV4-2 . TGTGCCAGCAGCCAAGATCTGGGGAACGTGAACTATGGCTACACCTTC CASSQDLGNVNYGYTF
15 many TRBJ2-3 TRBV9 . TGTGCCAGCAGCGTAGGCCTAGCGAGCACAGATACGCAGTATTTT CASSVGLASTDTQYF
15 many TRBJ2-6 TRBV29-1 . TGCAGCGTTGATGACGGGGAGTCTGGGGCCAACGTCCTGACTTTC CSVDDGESGANVLTF
13 . TRBJ2-7 TRBV29-1 TRBD1 TGCAGCGTTCAGGGGGCCGAATTCTACGAGCAGTACTTC CSVQGAEFYEQYF
13 many TRBJ2-4 TRBV20-1 TRBD1 TGCAGTGCTGAGGACAGGGCCAAAAACATTCAGTACTTC CSAEDRAKNIQYF